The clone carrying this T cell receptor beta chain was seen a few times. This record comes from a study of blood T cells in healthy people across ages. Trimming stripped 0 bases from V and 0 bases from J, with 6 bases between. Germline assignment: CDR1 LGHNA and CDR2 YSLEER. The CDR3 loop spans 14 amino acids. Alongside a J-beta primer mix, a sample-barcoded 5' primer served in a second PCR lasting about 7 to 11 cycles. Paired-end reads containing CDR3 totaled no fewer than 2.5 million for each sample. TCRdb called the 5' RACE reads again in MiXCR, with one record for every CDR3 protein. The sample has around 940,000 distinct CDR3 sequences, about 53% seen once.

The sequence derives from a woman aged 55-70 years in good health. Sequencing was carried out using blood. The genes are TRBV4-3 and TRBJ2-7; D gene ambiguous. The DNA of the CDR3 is TGCGCCAGCAGCCAAGACAGGACCTCCTACGAGCAGTACTTC. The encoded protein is CASSQDRTSYEQYF.